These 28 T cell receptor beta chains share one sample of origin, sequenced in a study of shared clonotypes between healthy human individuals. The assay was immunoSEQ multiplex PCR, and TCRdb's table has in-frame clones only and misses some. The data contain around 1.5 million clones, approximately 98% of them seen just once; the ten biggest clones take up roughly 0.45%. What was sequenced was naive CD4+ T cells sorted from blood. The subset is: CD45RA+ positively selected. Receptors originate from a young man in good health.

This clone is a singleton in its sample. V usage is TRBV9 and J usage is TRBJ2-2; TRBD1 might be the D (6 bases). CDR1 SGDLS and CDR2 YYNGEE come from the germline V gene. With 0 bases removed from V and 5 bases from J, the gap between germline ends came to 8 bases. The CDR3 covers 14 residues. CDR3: CASSVATGTGELFF. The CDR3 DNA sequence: TGTGCCAGCAGCGTAGCAACAGGGACCGGGGAGCTGTTTTTT.

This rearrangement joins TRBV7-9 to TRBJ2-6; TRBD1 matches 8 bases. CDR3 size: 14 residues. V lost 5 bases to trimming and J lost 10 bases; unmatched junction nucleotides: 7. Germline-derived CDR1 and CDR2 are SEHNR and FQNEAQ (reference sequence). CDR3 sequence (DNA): TGTGCCAGCAGCCCCGGACAGGGCTTAAACGTCCTGACTTTC. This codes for CASSPGQGLNVLTF.

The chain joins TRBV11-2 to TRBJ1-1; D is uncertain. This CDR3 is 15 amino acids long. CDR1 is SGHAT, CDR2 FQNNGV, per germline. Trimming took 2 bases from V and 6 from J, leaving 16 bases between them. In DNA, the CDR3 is TGTGCCAGCAGCTTAATGAAGGGAGGCCAGTCTGAAGCTTTCTTT. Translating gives CASSLMKGGQSEAFF.

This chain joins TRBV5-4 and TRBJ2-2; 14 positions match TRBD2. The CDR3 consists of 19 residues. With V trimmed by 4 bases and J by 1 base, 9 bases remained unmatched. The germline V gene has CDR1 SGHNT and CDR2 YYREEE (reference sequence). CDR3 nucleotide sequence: TGTGCCAGCAGCCGCCCGGGACTAGCGGGAGCGAAGAACACCGGGGAGCTGTTTTTT. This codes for CASSRPGLAGAKNTGELFF.

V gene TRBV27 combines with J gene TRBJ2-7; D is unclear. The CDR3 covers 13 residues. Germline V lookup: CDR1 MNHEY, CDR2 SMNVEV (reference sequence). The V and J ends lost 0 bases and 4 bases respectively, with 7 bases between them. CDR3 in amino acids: CASSLSPVYEQYF. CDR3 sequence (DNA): TGTGCCAGCAGTTTATCTCCAGTTTACGAGCAGTACTTC.

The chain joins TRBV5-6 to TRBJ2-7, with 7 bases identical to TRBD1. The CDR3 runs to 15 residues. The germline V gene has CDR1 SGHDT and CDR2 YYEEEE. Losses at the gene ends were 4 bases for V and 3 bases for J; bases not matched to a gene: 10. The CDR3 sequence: CASSILPDRDYEQYF. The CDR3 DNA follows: TGTGCCAGCAGCATACTACCCGACAGGGACTACGAGCAGTACTTC.

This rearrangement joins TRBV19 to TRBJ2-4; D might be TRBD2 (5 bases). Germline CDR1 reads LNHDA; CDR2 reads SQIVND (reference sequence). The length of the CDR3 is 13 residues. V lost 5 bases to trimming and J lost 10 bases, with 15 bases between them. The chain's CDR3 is CASSDPPSGIQYF. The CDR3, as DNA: TGTGCCAGTAGTGACCCCCCGTCGGGAATTCAGTACTTC.

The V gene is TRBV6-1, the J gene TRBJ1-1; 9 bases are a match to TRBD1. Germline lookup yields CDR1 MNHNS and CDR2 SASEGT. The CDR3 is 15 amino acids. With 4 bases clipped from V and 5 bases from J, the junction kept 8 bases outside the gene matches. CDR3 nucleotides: TGTGCCAGCAGTGTTCGGACAGGGGCGACTACTGAAGCTTTCTTT. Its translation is CASSVRTGATTEAFF.

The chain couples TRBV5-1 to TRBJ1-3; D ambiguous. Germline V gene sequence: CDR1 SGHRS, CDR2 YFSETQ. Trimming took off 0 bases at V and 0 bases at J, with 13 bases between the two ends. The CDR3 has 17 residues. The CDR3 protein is CASSLVGSPVSGNTIYF. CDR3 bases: TGCGCCAGCAGCTTGGTCGGAAGCCCTGTCTCTGGAAACACCATATATTTT.

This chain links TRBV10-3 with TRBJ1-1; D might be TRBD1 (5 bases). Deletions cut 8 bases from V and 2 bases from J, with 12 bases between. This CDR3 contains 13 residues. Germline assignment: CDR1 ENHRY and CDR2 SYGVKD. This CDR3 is CAILRDLNTEAFF. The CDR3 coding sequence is TGTGCCATCCTCCGGGACTTAAACACTGAAGCTTTCTTT.

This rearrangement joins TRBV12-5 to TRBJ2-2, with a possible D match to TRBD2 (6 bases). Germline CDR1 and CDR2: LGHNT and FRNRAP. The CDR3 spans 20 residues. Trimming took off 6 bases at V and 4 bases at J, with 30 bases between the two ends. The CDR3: CASGPVNSGRGSVVTGELFF. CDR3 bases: TGTGCTAGTGGCCCGGTTAATAGCGGAAGGGGTTCGGTAGTCACCGGGGAGCTGTTTTTT.

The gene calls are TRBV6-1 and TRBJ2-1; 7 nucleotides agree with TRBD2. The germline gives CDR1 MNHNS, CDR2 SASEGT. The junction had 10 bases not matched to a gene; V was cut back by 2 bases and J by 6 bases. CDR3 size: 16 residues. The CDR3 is CASSELREGRGNEQFF. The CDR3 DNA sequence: TGTGCCAGCAGTGAACTTAGGGAGGGCCGGGGCAATGAGCAGTTCTTC.

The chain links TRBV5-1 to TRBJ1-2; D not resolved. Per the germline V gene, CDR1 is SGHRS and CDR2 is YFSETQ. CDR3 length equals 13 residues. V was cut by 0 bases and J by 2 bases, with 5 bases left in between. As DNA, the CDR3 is TGCGCCAGCAGCTTGGGGGAGAACTATGGCTACACCTTC. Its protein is CASSLGENYGYTF.

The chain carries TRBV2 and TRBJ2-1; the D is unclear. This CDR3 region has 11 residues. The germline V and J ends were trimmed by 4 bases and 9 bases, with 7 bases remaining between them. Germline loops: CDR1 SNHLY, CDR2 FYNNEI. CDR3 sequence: CASSAIGEQFF. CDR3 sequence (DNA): TGTGCCAGCAGTGCCATTGGTGAGCAGTTCTTC.

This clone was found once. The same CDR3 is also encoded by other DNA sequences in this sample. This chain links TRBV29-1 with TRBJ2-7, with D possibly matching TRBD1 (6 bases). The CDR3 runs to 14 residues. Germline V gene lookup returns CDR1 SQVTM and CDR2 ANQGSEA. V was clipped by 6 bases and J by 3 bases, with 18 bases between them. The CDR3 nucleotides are TGCAGCGTCGGCCCCCGGCAGGGGAGCTACGAGCAGTACTTC. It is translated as CSVGPRQGSYEQYF.

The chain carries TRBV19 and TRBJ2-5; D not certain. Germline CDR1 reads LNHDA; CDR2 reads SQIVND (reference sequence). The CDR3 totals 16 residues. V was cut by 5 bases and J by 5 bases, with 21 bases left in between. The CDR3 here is CASSLRPWGEDETQYF. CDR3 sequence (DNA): TGTGCCAGTAGTCTCCGACCGTGGGGTGAAGATGAGACCCAGTACTTC.

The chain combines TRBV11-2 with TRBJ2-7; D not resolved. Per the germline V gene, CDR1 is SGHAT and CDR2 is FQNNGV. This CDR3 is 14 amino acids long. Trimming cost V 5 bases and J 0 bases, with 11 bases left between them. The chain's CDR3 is CASSPRTDSYEQYF. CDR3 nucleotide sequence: TGTGCCAGCAGCCCCCGGACGGACTCCTACGAGCAGTACTTC.

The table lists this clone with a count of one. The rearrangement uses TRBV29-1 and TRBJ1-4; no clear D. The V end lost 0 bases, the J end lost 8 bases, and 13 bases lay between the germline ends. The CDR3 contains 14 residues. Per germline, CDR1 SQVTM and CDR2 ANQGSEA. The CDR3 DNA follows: TGCAGCGTTGAAGATTCCCAGAAAGGAGAAAAACTGTTTTTT. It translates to CSVEDSQKGEKLFF.

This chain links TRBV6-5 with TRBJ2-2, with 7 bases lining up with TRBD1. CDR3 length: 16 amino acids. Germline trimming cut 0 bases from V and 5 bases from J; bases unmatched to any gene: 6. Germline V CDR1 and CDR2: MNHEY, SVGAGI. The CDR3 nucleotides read TGTGCCAGCAGTTACTCGCTGCCAGGGGGTACCGGGGAGCTGTTTTTT. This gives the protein CASSYSLPGGTGELFF.

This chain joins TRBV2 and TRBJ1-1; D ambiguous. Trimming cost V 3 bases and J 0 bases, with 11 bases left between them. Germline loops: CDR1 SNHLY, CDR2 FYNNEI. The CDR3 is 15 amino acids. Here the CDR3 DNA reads TGTGCCAGCAGTGATGCAGCCCGTATGAACACTGAAGCTTTCTTT. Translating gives CASSDAARMNTEAFF.

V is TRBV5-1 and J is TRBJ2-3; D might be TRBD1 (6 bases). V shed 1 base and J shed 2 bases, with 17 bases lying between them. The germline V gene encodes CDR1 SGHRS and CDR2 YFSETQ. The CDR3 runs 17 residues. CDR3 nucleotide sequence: TGCGCCAGCAGCTTGTCTGCAGGCAGGGGCCTCACAGATACGCAGTATTTT. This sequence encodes CASSLSAGRGLTDTQYF. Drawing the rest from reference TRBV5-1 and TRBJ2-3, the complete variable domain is KAGVTQTPRYLIKTRGQQVTLSCSPISGHRSVSWYQQTPGQGLQFLFEYFSETQRNKGNFPGRFSGRQFSNSRSEMNVSTLELGDSALYLCASSLSAGRGLTDTQYFGPGTRLTVL.

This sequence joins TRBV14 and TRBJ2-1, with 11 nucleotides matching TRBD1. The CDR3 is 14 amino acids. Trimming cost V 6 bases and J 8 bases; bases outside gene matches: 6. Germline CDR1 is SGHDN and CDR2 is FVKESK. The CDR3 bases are TGTGCCAGCAGGGACAGGGGGCGCGGGGATGAGCAGTTCTTC. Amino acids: CASRDRGRGDEQFF.

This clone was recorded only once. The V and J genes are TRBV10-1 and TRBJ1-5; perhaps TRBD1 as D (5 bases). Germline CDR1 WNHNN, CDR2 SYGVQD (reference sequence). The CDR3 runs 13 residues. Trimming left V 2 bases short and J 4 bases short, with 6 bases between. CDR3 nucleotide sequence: TGCGCCAGCAGTGAGAGGGGAAATCAGCCCCAGCATTTT. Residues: CASSERGNQPQHF.

CDR3: CASRTVGGGNTIYF. The CDR3 nucleotides read TGTGCCAGCAGGACGGTCGGGGGTGGCAACACCATATATTTT. The V call is TRBV7-2, the J call TRBJ1-3; tentative D call: TRBD1 (5 bases). The CDR3 sequence is 14 residues long. Germline assignment: CDR1 SGHTA and CDR2 FQGNSA. The V end was cut by 6 bases, the J end by 7 bases, with 16 bases between.

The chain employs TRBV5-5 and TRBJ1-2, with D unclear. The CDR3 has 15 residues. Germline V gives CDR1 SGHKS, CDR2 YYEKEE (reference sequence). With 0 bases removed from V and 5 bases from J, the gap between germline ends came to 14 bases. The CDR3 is CASSLDVGIPYGYTF. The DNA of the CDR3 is TGTGCCAGCAGCTTGGATGTGGGTATTCCGTATGGCTACACCTTC.

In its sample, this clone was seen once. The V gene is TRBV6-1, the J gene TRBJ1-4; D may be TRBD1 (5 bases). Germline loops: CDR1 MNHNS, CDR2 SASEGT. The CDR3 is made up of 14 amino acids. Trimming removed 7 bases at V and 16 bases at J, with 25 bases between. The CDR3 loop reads CASTPSASLTVPFF. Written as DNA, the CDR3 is TGTGCCAGCACCCCCTCCGCATCCCTGACAGTTCCGTTTTTT.

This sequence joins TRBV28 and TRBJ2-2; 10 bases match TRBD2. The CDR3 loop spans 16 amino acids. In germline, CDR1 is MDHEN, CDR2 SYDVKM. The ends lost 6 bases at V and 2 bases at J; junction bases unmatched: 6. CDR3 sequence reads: CASRRTSGANTGELFF. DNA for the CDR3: TGTGCCAGCAGGCGGACTAGCGGAGCTAACACCGGGGAGCTGTTTTTT.

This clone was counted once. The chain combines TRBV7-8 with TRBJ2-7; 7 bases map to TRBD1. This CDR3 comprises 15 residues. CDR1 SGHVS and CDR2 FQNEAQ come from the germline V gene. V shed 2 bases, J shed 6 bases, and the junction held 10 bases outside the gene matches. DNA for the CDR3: TGTGCCAGCAGCTTAAAAGACAGGGAATCTTCCGAGCAGTACTTC. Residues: CASSLKDRESSEQYF. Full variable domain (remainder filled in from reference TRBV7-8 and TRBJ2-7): GAGVSQSPRYKVAKRGQDVALRCDPISGHVSLFWYQQALGQGPEFLTYFQNEAQLDKSGLPSDRFFAERPEGSVSTLKIQRTQQEDSAVYLCASSLKDRESSEQYFGPGTRLTVT.